The T cell receptor (beta chain) under discussion was sequenced for a study of blood T cell repertoires in COVID-19. Across the study: The origin of the acute and convalescent COVID-19 samples was the United States, Italy and Spain. PBMCs, B-cell-depleted T cells, or T cells provided the cDNA or gDNA that made up the material.

The CDR3 has 16 residues. Germline V gives CDR1 SGDLS, CDR2 YYNGEE. The trim removed 0 bases at V and 6 bases at J, leaving 9 bases unmatched. The authors' processing: Using reference gene primer amplification, nucleated cell counts were estimated. Measured with immunoSEQ multiplex PCR; TCRdb has only the in-frame clones, and not every one. V, J and clone size derive from that table, while D and trimming were established from the DNA sequence. There are around 84,000 clones in the sample; about 80% occur only once, and around 11% lies in the top ten. The gene calls are TRBV9 and TRBJ2-3; the match to TRBD1 covers 8 bases. The sequenced material came from peripheral blood. The sequence was collected from a woman aged 40 to 55 with active or convalescent COVID-19. This chain's CDR3 is CASSVVGQGILDTQYF. In DNA, the CDR3 is TGTGCCAGCAGCGTAGTAGGACAGGGAATTTTGGATACGCAGTATTTT.